What follows are 19 T cell receptor beta chains derived from one specimen sequenced in a study of blood T cell repertoires in COVID-19. Data came from immunoSEQ multiplex PCR; TCRdb stores just in-frame clones and leaves some out. The sample includes about 31,000 clones, 80% to 90% of them seen just once. Material for sequencing was peripheral blood. The receptors originated from an older man with acute or convalescent COVID-19.

The rearrangement joins TRBV5-5 to TRBJ1-2; 7 bases fit TRBD1. Germline loops: CDR1 SGHKS, CDR2 YYEKEE (reference sequence). V was pared by 3 bases and J by 7 bases, with 9 bases of the junction left unmatched. CDR3 length: 14 amino acids. The CDR3 DNA sequence: TGTGCCAGCAGCTCTACGGGAGGGGGCGGTGGCTACACCTTC. Its translation is CASSSTGGGGGYTF.

This clone was counted between two and nine times. The chain carries TRBV4-2 and TRBJ1-2; 7 bases fit TRBD1. The CDR3 length is 15 residues. Trimming cost V 6 bases and J 1 base; bases outside gene matches: 8. Germline values: CDR1 LGHNA, CDR2 YNFKEQ. The CDR3 sequence: CASSITGEDNYGYTF. The CDR3 bases are TGTGCCAGCAGTATAACAGGGGAAGATAACTATGGCTACACCTTC.

The chain is built from TRBV12-3 or TRBV12-4 and TRBJ2-5; 7 bases agree with TRBD1. Trimming at V came to 8 bases and at J to 5 bases, leaving 8 bases not matched to a gene. The CDR3 has 13 residues. The CDR3 is CASCKTGYETQYF. The CDR3 DNA sequence: TGTGCCAGCTGCAAGACAGGGTACGAGACCCAGTACTTC.

The genes are TRBV18 and TRBJ1-1; 7 bases are a match to TRBD1. J lost 0 bases, V lost 2 bases, and 12 bases had no gene match. CDR1 and CDR2 from the germline V gene are KGHSH and LQKENI. This CDR3 is built from 18 residues. CDR3 loop: CASSPSGQAYIMNTEAFF. The CDR3 bases are TGTGCCAGCTCACCAAGTGGACAGGCGTATATCATGAACACTGAAGCTTTCTTT.

Here the CDR3 reads CASSTAGTSLADTQYF. The CDR3 DNA is TGTGCCAGCAGCACCGCCGGGACTAGCTTGGCAGATACGCAGTATTTT. This sequence joins TRBV7-2 and TRBJ2-3; 9 positions match TRBD2. The germline V gene encodes CDR1 SGHTA and CDR2 FQGNSA. CDR3 length equals 16 residues. With V trimmed by 5 bases and J by 4 bases, 10 bases remained unmatched.

The gene calls are TRBV6-1 and TRBJ1-5; 11 nucleotides line up with TRBD1. This CDR3 has 17 amino acids. V was pared by 4 bases and J by 3 bases, with 8 bases of the junction left unmatched. Per germline, CDR1 MNHNS and CDR2 SASEGT. This chain's CDR3 is CASSVRDRGFFNQPQHF. CDR3 nucleotide sequence: TGTGCCAGCAGTGTGAGGGACAGGGGGTTCTTCAATCAGCCCCAGCATTTT.

J is TRBJ2-2 and V is TRBV10-2; the D gene is possibly TRBD2 (5 bases). The V end lost 8 bases, the J end lost 2 bases, and 15 bases lay between the germline ends. This CDR3 comprises 15 residues. Germline assignment: CDR1 WSHSY and CDR2 SAAADI. CDR3 loop: CASCRVSGNTGELFF. For the CDR3, the DNA is TGCGCCAGCTGCCGGGTCTCGGGAAACACCGGGGAGCTGTTTTTT.

This clone was picked up a small number of times. The chain recombines TRBV5-1 with TRBJ1-6, with TRBD1 identical over 11 bases. The CDR3 spans 15 residues. The germline V gene encodes CDR1 SGHRS and CDR2 YFSETQ. After removal of 4 bases from V and 7 bases from J, the junction contained 4 bases not matched to a gene. The CDR3 DNA follows: TGCGCCAGCAGCCTGGGACAGGGGGGAAATTCACCCCTCCACTTT. Residues: CASSLGQGGNSPLHF.

This clone was seen a single time. This sequence joins TRBV5-1 and TRBJ1-2, with D possibly matching TRBD1 (6 bases). The germline V gene encodes CDR1 SGHRS and CDR2 YFSETQ. The CDR3 extends over 16 amino acids. V was clipped by 2 bases and J by 2 bases, with 16 bases between them. The CDR3 nucleotides are TGCGCCAGCAGCTTAGGGGGTGGAATTGCGAACTATGGCTACACCTTC. Its protein is CASSLGGGIANYGYTF.

As for this clone: The germline gene is not matched at one end of the junction; a read error may be the cause. This chain connects TRBV28 to TRBJ2-7; 8 nucleotides match TRBD1. CDR1 is MDHEN and CDR2 is SYDVKM in the germline V gene. There are 15 residues in the CDR3. In nucleotides, the CDR3 is TGTGCCAGCAGTTTGTACAACCCCAGACAGGGGAGTGTGGACTTC. Protein sequence: CASSLYNPRQGSVDF. The entire variable domain, with the rest obtained from reference TRBV28 and TRBJ2-7, is as follows: DVKVTQSSRYLVKRTGEKVFLECVQDMDHENMFWYRQDPGLGLRLIYFSYDVKMKEKGDIPEGYSVSREKKERFSLILESASTNQTSMYLCASSLYNPRQGSVDFGPGTRLTVT.

The chain has TRBV5-4 and TRBJ2-3; the D gene is possibly TRBD2 (6 bases). The CDR3 is 13 residues long. Trimming removed 9 bases at V and 7 bases at J, with 18 bases between. CDR1 is SGHNT, CDR2 YYREEE, per germline (reference sequence). The CDR3 DNA reads as TGTGCCACGAGGGCGGGGCGGGGAAATACGCAGTATTTT. Translating it yields CATRAGRGNTQYF. Full variable domain (rest looked up from reference TRBV5-4 and TRBJ2-3): ETGVTQSPTHLIKTRGQQVTLRCSSQSGHNTVSWYQQALGQGPQFIFQYYREEENGRGNFPPRFSGLQFPNYSSELNVNALELDDSALYLCATRAGRGNTQYFGPGTRLTVL.

This sequence joins TRBV23-1 and TRBJ1-5; D call uncertain. TRBV23-1 is noted as an ORF with a role that remains uncertain. The CDR3 extends over 13 amino acids. V shed 0 bases and J shed 7 bases, with 7 bases lying between them. CDR3 protein: CASSQSIEQPQHF. The CDR3 nucleotides are TGCGCCAGCAGTCAATCGATAGAGCAGCCCCAGCATTTT.

The V gene is TRBV5-1, the J gene TRBJ1-4, with D possibly being TRBD1 (5 bases). Germline CDR1 reads SGHRS; CDR2 reads YFSETQ. The V gene lost 4 bases and the J gene lost 5 bases, with 9 bases spanning the gap. This CDR3 is 13 amino acids long. CDR3 sequence: CASSRGENEKLFF. The CDR3 DNA reads as TGCGCCAGCAGCCGGGGGGAGAATGAAAAACTGTTTTTT.

This chain connects TRBV10-3 to TRBJ2-5; 7 nucleotides align to TRBD1. The junction had 13 bases not matched to a gene; V was cut back by 10 bases and J by 2 bases. Germline V gene sequence: CDR1 ENHRY, CDR2 SYGVKD. This CDR3 has 15 residues. The CDR3 sequence: CATSPETGPQETQYF. As DNA, the CDR3 is TGTGCCACCTCGCCTGAGACAGGGCCGCAAGAGACCCAGTACTTC.

V gene TRBV18 combines with J gene TRBJ2-1; 12 bases align to TRBD1. CDR3 length equals 16 residues. Germline CDR1 is KGHSH and CDR2 is LQKENI. The V segment lost 5 bases and the J segment 3 bases; nucleotides outside the gene matches: 5. This CDR3 is CASSAGQGAGYNEQFF. As DNA, the CDR3 is TGTGCCAGCTCAGCGGGACAGGGGGCGGGCTACAATGAGCAGTTCTTC.

The chain employs TRBV5-1 and TRBJ1-1, with D unresolved. V lost 4 bases and J 10 bases, leaving 17 bases between the germline ends. Germline V gene lookup returns CDR1 SGHRS and CDR2 YFSETQ. CDR3 length: 13 amino acids. The DNA for the CDR3 is TGCGCCAGCAGCCCGGGTAGGGAGCTAGTAGCTTTCTTT. Translation gives CASSPGRELVAFF. Drawing the rest from reference TRBV5-1 and TRBJ1-1, the complete variable domain is KAGVTQTPRYLIKTRGQQVTLSCSPISGHRSVSWYQQTPGQGLQFLFEYFSETQRNKGNFPGRFSGRQFSNSRSEMNVSTLELGDSALYLCASSPGRELVAFFGQGTRLTVV.

This clone showed up just once. The chain employs TRBV10-3 and TRBJ2-7, with TRBD1 matching 7 bases. The junction had 6 bases not matched to a gene; V was cut back by 3 bases and J by 4 bases. The CDR3 has 14 amino acids. In germline, CDR1 is ENHRY, CDR2 SYGVKD. CDR3 protein: CAISDTGTVYEQYF. The CDR3 nucleotides read TGTGCCATCAGTGACACCGGGACAGTATACGAGCAGTACTTC.

The rearrangement uses TRBV7-2 and TRBJ2-3; D perhaps matches TRBD2 (7 bases). The CDR3 is 13 amino acids. Trimming left V 5 bases short and J 5 bases short, with 11 bases between. CDR1 and CDR2 from the germline V gene are SGHTA and FQGNSA. DNA of the CDR3: TGTGCCAGCAGCGCGGGGGCGCGAGATACGCAGTATTTT. Encoded protein: CASSAGARDTQYF.

This chain joins TRBV3-1 (or the pseudogene TRBV3-2) and TRBJ1-4; D is undetermined. This CDR3 contains 10 residues. Deletions cut 8 bases from V and 6 bases from J, with 4 bases between. CDR1 is LGHDT and CDR2 is YNNKEL in the germline V gene (reference sequence). In DNA form, the CDR3 reads TGTGCCAGCCCTTATGAAAAACTGTTTTTT. Translating gives CASPYEKLFF.